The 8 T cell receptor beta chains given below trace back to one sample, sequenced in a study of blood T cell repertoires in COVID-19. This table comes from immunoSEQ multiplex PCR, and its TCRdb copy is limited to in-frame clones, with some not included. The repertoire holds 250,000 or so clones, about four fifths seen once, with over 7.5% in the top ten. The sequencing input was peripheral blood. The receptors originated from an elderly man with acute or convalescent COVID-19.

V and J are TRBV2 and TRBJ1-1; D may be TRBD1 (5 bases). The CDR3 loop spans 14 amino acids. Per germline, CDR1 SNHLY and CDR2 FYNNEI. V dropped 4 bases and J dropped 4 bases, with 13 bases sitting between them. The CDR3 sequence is CASSVKGRTTEAFF. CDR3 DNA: TGTGCCAGCAGTGTAAAGGGGAGGACCACTGAAGCTTTCTTT.

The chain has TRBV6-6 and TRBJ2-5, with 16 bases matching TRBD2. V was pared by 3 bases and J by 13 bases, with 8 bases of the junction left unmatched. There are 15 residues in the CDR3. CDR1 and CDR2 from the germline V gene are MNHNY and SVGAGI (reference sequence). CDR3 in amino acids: CASSYSGTSGRDPYF. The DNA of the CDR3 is TGTGCCAGCAGTTATTCTGGGACTAGCGGGAGGGACCCGTACTTC.

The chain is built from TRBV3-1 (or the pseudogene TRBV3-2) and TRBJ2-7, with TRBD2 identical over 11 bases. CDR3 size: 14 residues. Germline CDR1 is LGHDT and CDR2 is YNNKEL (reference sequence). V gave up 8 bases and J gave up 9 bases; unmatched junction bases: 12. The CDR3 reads CASSSGRPTGGQYF. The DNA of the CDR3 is TGTGCCAGCTCTAGCGGGAGGCCCACCGGAGGGCAGTACTTC.

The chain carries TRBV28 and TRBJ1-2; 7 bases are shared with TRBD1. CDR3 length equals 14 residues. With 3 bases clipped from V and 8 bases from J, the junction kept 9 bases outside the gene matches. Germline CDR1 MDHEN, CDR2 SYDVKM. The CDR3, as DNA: TGTGCCAGCAGTTTTGACAGGGAGATTCAAGGCTACACCTTC. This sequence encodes CASSFDREIQGYTF.

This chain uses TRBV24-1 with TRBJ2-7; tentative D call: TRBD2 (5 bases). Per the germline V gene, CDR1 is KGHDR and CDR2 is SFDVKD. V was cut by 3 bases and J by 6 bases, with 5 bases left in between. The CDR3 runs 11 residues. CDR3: CATSDRGEQYF. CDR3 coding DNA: TGTGCCACCAGTGATCGGGGCGAGCAGTACTTC.

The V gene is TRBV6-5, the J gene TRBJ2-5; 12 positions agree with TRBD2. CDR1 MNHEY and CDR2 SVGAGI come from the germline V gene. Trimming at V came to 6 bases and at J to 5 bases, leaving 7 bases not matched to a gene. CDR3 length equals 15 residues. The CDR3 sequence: CASSTSGRTWETQYF. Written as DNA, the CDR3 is TGTGCCAGCAGCACTAGCGGGAGGACATGGGAGACCCAGTACTTC.

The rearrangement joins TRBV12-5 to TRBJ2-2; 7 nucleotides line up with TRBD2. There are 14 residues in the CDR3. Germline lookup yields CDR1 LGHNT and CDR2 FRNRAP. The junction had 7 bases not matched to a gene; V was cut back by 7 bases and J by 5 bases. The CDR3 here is CASARGVSTGELFF. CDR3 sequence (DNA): TGTGCTAGTGCCCGGGGGGTCTCGACCGGGGAGCTGTTTTTT.

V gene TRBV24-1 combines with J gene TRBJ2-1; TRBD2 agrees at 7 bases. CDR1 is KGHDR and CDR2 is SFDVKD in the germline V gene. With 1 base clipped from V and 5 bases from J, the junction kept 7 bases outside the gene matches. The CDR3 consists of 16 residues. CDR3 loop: CATSDFSLAADNEQFF. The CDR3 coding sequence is TGTGCCACCAGTGATTTTAGCCTAGCGGCGGACAATGAGCAGTTCTTC.